This TCR beta chain emerged from a study of regulatory T cells in long-lasting Graves disease. CDR3 size: 16 residues. V was clipped by 3 bases and J by 5 bases; unmatched bases: 8. CDR1 and CDR2 (germline): LGHDT, YNNKEL (reference sequence). This clonotype has more than one count but fewer than ten. Noted time point: newly diagnosed GD, antithyroid drugs for less than 3 months. PBMCs provided the RNA from which the TCR library was made. From each patient, around 8.7 milliliters of peripheral blood was drawn and collected into an EDTA anticoagulant tube. HTBI primers from iRepertoire and Arm-PCR of CDR3 regions yielded the TCR beta libraries. MiXCR was run by TCRdb on the multiplex PCR reads, yielding one entry per CDR3 protein. The sample carries 350,000 to 450,000 distinct CDR3 sequences, 15% to 20% recorded once. These data were also reused for a study on T cells in Graves' hyperthyroidism and ophthalmopathy.

The sequence derives from a man aged 40-55 years with Graves disease. The chain couples TRBV3-1 to TRBJ2-7; 12 bases are a match to TRBD1. The source material was peripheral blood mononuclear cells (PBMCs), sampled at new diagnosis, from a patient treated with antithyroid drugs. In nucleotides, the CDR3 is TGTGCCAGCAGCCAGATAGCCGGGACAGGGGGCGACGAGCAGTACTTC. Translating it yields CASSQIAGTGGDEQYF.